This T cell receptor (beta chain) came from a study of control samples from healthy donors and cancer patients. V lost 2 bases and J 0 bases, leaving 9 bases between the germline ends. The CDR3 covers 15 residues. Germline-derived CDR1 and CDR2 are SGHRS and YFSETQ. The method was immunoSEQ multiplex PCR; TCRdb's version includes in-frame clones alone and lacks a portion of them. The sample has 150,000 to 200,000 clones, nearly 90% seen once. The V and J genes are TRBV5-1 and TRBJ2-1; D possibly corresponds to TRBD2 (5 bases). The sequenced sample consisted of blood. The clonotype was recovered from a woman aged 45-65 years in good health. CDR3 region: CASSLAASSYNEQFF. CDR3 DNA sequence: TGCGCCAGCAGCTTAGCGGCAAGCTCCTACAATGAGCAGTTCTTC.